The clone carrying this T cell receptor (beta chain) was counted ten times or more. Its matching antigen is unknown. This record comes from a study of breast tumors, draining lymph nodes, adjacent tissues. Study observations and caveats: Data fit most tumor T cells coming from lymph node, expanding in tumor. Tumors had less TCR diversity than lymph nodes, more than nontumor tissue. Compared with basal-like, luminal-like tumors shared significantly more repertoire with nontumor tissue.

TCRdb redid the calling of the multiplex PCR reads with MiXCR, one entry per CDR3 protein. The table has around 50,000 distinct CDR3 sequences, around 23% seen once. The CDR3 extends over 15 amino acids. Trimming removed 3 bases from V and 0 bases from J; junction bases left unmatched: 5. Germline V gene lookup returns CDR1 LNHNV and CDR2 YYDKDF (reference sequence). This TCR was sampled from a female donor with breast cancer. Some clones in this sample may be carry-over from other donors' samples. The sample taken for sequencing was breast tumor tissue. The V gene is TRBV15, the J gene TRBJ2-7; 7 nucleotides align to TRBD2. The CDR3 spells CATSSGDYTSYEQYF. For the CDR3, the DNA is TGTGCCACCAGCAGTGGGGACTATACCTCCTACGAGCAGTACTTC.